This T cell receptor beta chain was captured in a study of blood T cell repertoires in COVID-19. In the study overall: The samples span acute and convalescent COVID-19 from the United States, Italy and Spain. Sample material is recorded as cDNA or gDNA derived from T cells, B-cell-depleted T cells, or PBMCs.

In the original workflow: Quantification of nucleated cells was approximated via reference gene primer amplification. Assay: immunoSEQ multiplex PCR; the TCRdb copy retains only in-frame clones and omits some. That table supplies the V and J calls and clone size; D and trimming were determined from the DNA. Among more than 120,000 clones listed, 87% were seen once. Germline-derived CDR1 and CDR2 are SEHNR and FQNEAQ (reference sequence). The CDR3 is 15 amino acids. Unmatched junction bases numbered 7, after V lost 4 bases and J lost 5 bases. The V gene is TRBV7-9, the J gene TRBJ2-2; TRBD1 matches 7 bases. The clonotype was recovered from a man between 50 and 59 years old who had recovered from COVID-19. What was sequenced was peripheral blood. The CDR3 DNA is TGTGCCAGCAGCTCCAATCAACAGGGGACCGGGGAGCTGTTTTTT. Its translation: CASSSNQQGTGELFF.